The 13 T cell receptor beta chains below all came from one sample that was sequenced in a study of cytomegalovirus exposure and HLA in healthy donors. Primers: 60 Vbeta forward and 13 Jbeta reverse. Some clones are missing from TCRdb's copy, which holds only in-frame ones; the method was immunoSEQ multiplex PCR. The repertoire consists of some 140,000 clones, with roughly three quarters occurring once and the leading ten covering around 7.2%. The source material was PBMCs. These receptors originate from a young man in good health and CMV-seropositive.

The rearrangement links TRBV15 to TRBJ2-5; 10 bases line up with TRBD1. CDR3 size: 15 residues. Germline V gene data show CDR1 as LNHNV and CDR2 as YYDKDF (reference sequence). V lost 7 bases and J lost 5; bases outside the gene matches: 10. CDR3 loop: CATTKRGQGSETQYF. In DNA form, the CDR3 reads TGTGCCACCACCAAGCGGGGACAGGGGTCGGAGACCCAGTACTTC. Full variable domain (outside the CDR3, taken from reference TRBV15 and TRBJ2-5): DAMVIQNPRYQVTQFGKPVTLSCSQTLNHNVMYWYQQKSSQAPKLLFHYYDKDFNNEADTPDNFQSRRPNTSFCFLDIRSPGLGDTAMYLCATTKRGQGSETQYFGPGTRLLVL.

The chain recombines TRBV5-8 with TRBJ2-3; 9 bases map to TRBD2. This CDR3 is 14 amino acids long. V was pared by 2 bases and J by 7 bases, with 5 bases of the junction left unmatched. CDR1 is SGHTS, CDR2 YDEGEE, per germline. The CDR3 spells CASSFRAGGNTQYF. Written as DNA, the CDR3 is TGTGCCAGCAGCTTTAGAGCGGGGGGAAATACGCAGTATTTT.

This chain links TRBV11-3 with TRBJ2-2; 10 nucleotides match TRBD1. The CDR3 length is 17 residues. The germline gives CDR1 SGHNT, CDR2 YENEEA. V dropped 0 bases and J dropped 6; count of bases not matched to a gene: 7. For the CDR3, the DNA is TGTGCCAGCAGCTTAGACCCCGGGACAGGGGAGGCCGGGGAGCTGTTTTTT. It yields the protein CASSLDPGTGEAGELFF.

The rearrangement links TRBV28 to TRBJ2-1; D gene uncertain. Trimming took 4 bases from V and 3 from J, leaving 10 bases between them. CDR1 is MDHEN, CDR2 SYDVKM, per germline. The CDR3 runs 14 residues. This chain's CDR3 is CASSSEVGYNEQFF. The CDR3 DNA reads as TGTGCCAGCAGTTCCGAGGTGGGCTACAATGAGCAGTTCTTC.

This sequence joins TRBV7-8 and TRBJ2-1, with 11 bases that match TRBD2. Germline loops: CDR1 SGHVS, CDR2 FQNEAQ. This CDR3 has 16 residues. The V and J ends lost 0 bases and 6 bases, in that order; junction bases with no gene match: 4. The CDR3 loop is CASSLASGRAINEQFF. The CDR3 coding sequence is TGTGCCAGCAGCTTAGCTAGCGGGAGGGCCATCAATGAGCAGTTCTTC.

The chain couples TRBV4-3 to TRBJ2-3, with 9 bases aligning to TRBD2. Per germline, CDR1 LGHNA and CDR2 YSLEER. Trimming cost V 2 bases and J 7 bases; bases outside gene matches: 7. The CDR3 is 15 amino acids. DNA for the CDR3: TGCGCCAGCAGCCAATCGGCTAGCGGGGATTATACGCAGTATTTT. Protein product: CASSQSASGDYTQYF.

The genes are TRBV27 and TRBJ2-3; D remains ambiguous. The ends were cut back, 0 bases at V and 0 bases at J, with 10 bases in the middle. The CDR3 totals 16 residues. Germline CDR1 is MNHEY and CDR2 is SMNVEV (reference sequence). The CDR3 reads CASSLSTYGSTDTQYF. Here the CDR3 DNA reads TGTGCCAGCAGTTTATCGACTTATGGGAGCACAGATACGCAGTATTTT.

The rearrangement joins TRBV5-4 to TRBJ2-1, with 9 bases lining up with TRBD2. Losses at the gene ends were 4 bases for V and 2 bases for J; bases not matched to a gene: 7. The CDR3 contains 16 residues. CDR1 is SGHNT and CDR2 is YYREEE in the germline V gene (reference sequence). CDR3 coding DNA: TGTGCCAGCAGCCCTCAGGCTAGCGGGACCTACAATGAGCAGTTCTTC. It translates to CASSPQASGTYNEQFF.

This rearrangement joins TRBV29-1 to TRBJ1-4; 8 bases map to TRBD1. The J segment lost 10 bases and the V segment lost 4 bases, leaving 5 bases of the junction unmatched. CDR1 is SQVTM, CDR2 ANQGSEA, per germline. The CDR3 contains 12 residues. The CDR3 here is CSVAGQGGKLFF. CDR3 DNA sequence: TGCAGCGTTGCAGGACAGGGTGGAAAACTGTTTTTT.

CDR3 DNA: TGTGCCAGCATTGGGGGCGGGGGGGCACTTGATTACGAGCAGTACTTC. It codes for CASIGGGGALDYEQYF. This rearrangement joins TRBV5-6 to TRBJ2-7; 9 nucleotides agree with TRBD2. Germline-derived CDR1 and CDR2 are SGHDT and YYEEEE. Trimming at V came to 6 bases and at J to 4 bases, leaving 14 bases not matched to a gene. CDR3 length equals 16 residues.

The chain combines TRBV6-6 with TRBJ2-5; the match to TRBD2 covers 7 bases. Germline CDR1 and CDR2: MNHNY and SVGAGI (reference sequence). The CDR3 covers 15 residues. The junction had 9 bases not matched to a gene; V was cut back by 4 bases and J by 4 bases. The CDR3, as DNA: TGTGCCAGCAGTTTCCCGGCGGGAGATGGAGAGACCCAGTACTTC. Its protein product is CASSFPAGDGETQYF.

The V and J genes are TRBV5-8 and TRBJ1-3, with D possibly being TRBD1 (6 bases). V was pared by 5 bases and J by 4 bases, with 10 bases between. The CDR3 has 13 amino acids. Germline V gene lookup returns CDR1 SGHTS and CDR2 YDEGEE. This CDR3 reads CASSPTGGNTIYF. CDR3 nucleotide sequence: TGTGCCAGCAGTCCGACAGGAGGAAACACCATATATTTT.

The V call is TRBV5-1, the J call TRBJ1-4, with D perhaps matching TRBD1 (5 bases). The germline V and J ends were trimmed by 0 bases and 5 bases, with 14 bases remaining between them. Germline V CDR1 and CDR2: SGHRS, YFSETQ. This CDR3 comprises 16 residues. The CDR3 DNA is TGCGCCAGCAGCTTGGACCCCCGCGGGGCGAATGAAAAACTGTTTTTT. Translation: CASSLDPRGANEKLFF.